This passage covers 5 T cell receptor beta chains from one sample sequenced in a study of shared T cell receptors in the human thymus. Libraries were prepared by immunoSEQ multiplex PCR; TCRdb keeps only in-frame clonotypes and omits some of them. Found here are about 500,000 clones, about 84% of them singletons; the top ten hold more than 0.01%. Separately, the same data were catalogued under a study of human thymus T cells.

Input material: thymocytes. The receptor set was obtained from a boy less than two years old with a congenital heart defect.

This sequence joins TRBV12-5 and TRBJ1-1; D is ambiguous. The CDR3 length is 15 residues. Trimming took 4 bases from V and 2 from J, leaving 14 bases between them. The V gene's germline CDR1 is LGHNT and CDR2 FRNRAP. The CDR3 DNA is TGTGCTAGTGGTTCCCCTCAGGATATAAACACTGAAGCTTTCTTT. Translating it yields CASGSPQDINTEAFF.

The V call is TRBV25-1, the J call TRBJ1-4, with TRBD1 matching 10 bases. The CDR3 length is 17 residues. CDR1 is MGHDK and CDR2 is SYGVNS in the germline V gene. V dropped 1 base and J dropped 7; count of bases not matched to a gene: 9. CDR3 nucleotides: TGTGCCAGCAGTGAATCCCGGGACAGGGGACGAGTTGAAAAACTGTTTTTT. Protein product: CASSESRDRGRVEKLFF. Variable domain in full (rest from reference TRBV25-1 and TRBJ1-4): EADIYQTPRYLVIGTGKKITLECSQTMGHDKMYWYQQDPGMELHLIHYSYGVNSTEKGDLSSESTVSRIRTEHFPLTLESARPSHTSQYLCASSESRDRGRVEKLFFGSGTQLSVL.

This clone came up a few times. The J gene is TRBJ1-2, the V gene TRBV2, with TRBD1 matching 7 bases. The germline V gene encodes CDR1 SNHLY and CDR2 FYNNEI. The length of the CDR3 is 15 residues. Trimming took 1 base from V and 6 from J; bases not matched to a gene: 8. CDR3 amino acids: CASSEEAWQGDGYTF. CDR3 DNA: TGTGCCAGCAGTGAAGAGGCGTGGCAGGGGGATGGCTACACCTTC. The whole variable domain, remainder taken from reference TRBV2 and TRBJ1-2, is EPEVTQTPSHQVTQMGQEVILRCVPISNHLYFYWYRQILGQKVEFLVSFYNNEISEKSEIFDDQFSVERPDGSNFTLKIRSTKLEDSAMYFCASSEEAWQGDGYTFGSGTRLTVV.

V is TRBV25-1 and J is TRBJ1-6; D is perhaps TRBD1 (5 bases). The CDR3 length is 14 residues. Germline V gene sequence: CDR1 MGHDK, CDR2 SYGVNS. V gave up 3 bases and J gave up 5 bases, with 8 bases separating them. CDR3 sequence reads: CASSDRQNNSPLHF. The DNA for the CDR3 is TGTGCCAGCAGTGACCGACAGAATAATTCACCCCTCCACTTT.

The chain carries TRBV25-1 and TRBJ2-7, with a tentative D call TRBD1 (6 bases). CDR1 is MGHDK, CDR2 SYGVNS, per germline. With 4 bases removed from V and 5 bases from J, the gap between germline ends came to 21 bases. This CDR3 has 16 residues. The CDR3 sequence is CASSAPQGALRDEQYF. The CDR3 DNA is TGTGCCAGCAGTGCTCCACAGGGAGCCCTTCGAGACGAGCAGTACTTC.